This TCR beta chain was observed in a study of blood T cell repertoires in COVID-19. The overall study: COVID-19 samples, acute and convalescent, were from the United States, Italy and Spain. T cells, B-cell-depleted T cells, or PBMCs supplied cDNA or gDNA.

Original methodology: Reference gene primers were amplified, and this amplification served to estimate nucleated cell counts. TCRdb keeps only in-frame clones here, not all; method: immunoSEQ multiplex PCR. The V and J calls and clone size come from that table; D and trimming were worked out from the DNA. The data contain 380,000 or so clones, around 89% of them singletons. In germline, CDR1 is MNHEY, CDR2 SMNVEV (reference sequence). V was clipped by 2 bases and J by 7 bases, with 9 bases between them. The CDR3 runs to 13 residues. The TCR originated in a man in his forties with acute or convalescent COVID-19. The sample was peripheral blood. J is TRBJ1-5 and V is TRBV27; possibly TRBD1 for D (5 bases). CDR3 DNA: TGTGCCAGCAGTTTACGGGGGTGGCAGCCCCAGCATTTT. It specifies CASSLRGWQPQHF.